This T cell receptor beta chain comes out of a study of vaccination and CD4 T cells after COVID-19. Across the study: There were two doses of either BNT162b2 or mRNA-1273 vaccine given to participants. Cultures serving as controls received a peptide pool (CEFX or HIV-1 Nef) or no peptide.

The CDR3 spans 12 residues. Germline V lookup: CDR1 MNHEY, CDR2 SMNVEV (reference sequence). Trimming shortened V by 5 bases and J by 6 bases, and 10 bases separated the two germline ends. Oncomine TCR Beta short-read sequencing was applied to DNA from cultured CD4+ T cells. TCRdb independently ran MiXCR on the PCR reads; one entry per CDR3 protein. In the table there are about 12,000 distinct CDR3 sequences, about 30% of which are singletons. Regarding treatment: 10-day PBMC culture with coronavirus spike peptide pools or control peptides (ViraFEST assay). Note on this clonotype: Its matching antigen is unknown.

Source: CD4+ T cells from blood, cultured in vitro, taken after SARS-CoV-2 vaccination. The sequence was obtained from a human donor who had recovered from COVID-19. The V and J genes are TRBV27 and TRBJ1-2; D gene ambiguous. The CDR3: CASSRGGNGYTF. The DNA of the CDR3 is TGTGCCAGCAGTCGGGGAGGTAATGGCTACACCTTC.